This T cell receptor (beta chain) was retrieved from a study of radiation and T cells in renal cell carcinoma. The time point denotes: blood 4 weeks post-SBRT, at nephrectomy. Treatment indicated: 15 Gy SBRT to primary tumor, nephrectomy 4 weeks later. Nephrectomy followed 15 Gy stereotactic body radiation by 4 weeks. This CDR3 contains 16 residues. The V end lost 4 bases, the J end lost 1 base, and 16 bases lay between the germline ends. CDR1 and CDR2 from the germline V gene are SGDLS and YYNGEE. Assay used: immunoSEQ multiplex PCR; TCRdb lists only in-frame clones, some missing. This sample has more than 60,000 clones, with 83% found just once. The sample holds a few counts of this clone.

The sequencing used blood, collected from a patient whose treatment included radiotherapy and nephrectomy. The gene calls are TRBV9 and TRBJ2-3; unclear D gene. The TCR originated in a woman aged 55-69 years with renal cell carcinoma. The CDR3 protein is CASSHSSNEGTDTQYF. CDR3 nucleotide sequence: TGTGCCAGCAGCCATTCGTCCAACGAGGGCACAGATACGCAGTATTTT.